Sequencing of this T cell receptor beta chain was carried out in a study of T cells in Graves' hyperthyroidism and ophthalmopathy (dated by TCRdb to the late 2010s). A note on the overall study: Peripheral blood samples were taken at initial diagnosis, before any treatment was given. To identify distinguishing TCR V-J signatures, a discovery cohort of about a hundred patients was used, comprising 43 with Graves' ophthalmopathy and some 57 with stable Graves' hyperthyroidism. An independent validation cohort of around 19 hyperthyroidism patients and more than 15 patients who later progressed to ophthalmopathy tested prospective prediction of ophthalmopathy. TCR Vbeta CDR3 sequencing of 120 to 150 peripheral blood samples (roughly 43 ophthalmopathy, about 74 hyperthyroidism and roughly 17 progressor patients) is reported in the paper. The roughly 100 discovery patients were randomly divided into training and test sets at a 7:3 ratio. Thyroid tissue and blood T-cell repertoires from six Graves' hyperthyroidism patients were also compared in the study. After blood sampling, hyperthyroidism patients were treated with methimazole at a starting dose of 30 mg daily, and ophthalmopathy patients were treated with high-dose intravenous methylprednisolone. The paper's findings and limits, for the study overall: Sample size was not statistically predetermined, and blinding of investigators to group allocation was not performed. Most expanded thyroid clonotypes (frequency above 0.001) were also found in blood, which suggests that blood repertoires may mirror thyroid immune responses. In validation, progression to ophthalmopathy was predicted by the model with more than 65% sensitivity and around 75% specificity, a median of around 5.9 months before onset. A 13 V-J signature model separated ophthalmopathy from stable hyperthyroidism, with over 85% sensitivity and approximately 81% specificity in cross-validation and 80%/75% in testing.

Comments on this clonotype: Its antigen is unknown. The input lacks base qualities; no much larger clone sits a single base away.

The TCR beta CDR3 regions were amplified from the RNA transcripts. The first round of RT-PCR for the TCR CDR3 was performed with the HTBI primer set and the Qiagen OneStep RT-PCR kit. The libraries were constructed in a second round of multiplex PCR and then size-selected and purified. The libraries were sequenced on an Illumina HiSeq2000 using paired-end 100 bp reads. On the authors' methods: Raw data were processed with SOAPnuke, discarding reads with adapters, uncalled bases, mean Phred below 15, or no exact constant-primer or identifier match. COPE v1.2.5 was used to merge the high-quality paired reads, and each unique nucleotide sequence was defined as a clonotype. Clonotypes were aligned to IMGT TRBV, TRBD and TRBJ reference segments using MiTCR v1.1. The analysis included only V-J combinations with a frequency above 0.0001, which together covered approximately 99% of the repertoires. The TCS score was defined as F50 (clonal expansion) divided by E x V (chaos), with BLOSUM62-based TCRdist calculated between CDR3 peptides within each V-J. Welch's t-statistics and random forest reduced fewer than 600 V-J features to about 12, which were used in a naive Bayes classifier (R e1071). The raw public reads went through TCRdb reprocessing: fastp at Q25, MiXCR clone calling, in-frame beta chains kept. A single entry per CDR3 protein holds the most common genes and DNA from its merged rows. What appears here as the V and J calls and clone size reflects TCRdb's work, not the paper's. The sample table holds 400,000 to 550,000 distinct CDR3 sequences, of which roughly 14% were seen once. Less than 20% of the sample is in the top ten clones.

A patient counted as having stable Graves' hyperthyroidism if no progression to ophthalmopathy occurred over 18 months of follow-up. Hyperthyroidism patients were newly diagnosed, had a disease duration of under 2 months, and were aged 18 to 65 years. Exclusion was applied to patients with uncontrolled infections, other autoimmune diseases, pregnancy or lactation. Diagnoses were based on clinical symptoms, serum thyroxine and TRAb, thyroid ultrasound and orbital computed tomography. PBMCs were isolated from about 9 ml of fresh peripheral blood by Ficoll-Paque density gradient centrifugation. Trizol reagent was used to extract total RNA, and RNA quality was then checked on an Agilent 2100 Bioanalyzer. The receptor comes from a woman aged 18-29 years with Graves' hyperthyroidism. Sequenced: blood.

In nucleotide form, the sequence is TGTGCCAGCAGCTTGTGGGGTCAGGGAAGCTACAATGAGCAGTTCTTC. It translates to CASSLWGQGSYNEQFF. The chain is encoded by TRBV11-2 joined to TRBJ2-1; the D region possibly corresponds to TRBD1 (5 bases align). V loses 3 bases of germline sequence and J loses 3 bases, and the interval between the two ends is 15 bases. The CDR3 numbers 16 residues from cysteine through phenylalanine. Only the CDR3 portion is preserved as DNA: 48 bases, with reading frame beginning at the first base. From the germline V gene, CDR1 is SGHAT and CDR2 is FQNNGV.